These 25 T cell receptor beta chains came from one sample sequenced in a study of T-cell reconstitution after alpha-beta-depleted transplantation in children. A TCRbeta library incorporating unique molecular identifiers was prepared. MiXCR, applied by TCRdb to the PCR reads, yields one record per CDR3 protein. The table records more than 400,000 distinct CDR3 sequences, roughly 11% of them present only once. Sequencing was performed on PBMCs, mostly from graft donor cells, taken 180 days after TCRalphabeta/CD19-depleted stem cell transplant. The receptors come from a female patient between 2 and 10 years old who had a stem cell transplant for aplastic anemia, so the T cells may come from the graft donor.

This clonotype was observed a handful of times. This chain joins TRBV9 and TRBJ2-5; a possible D gene is TRBD2 (5 bases). V gave up 4 bases and J gave up 7 bases, with 14 bases separating them. The CDR3 is 13 amino acids. Germline V lookup: CDR1 SGDLS, CDR2 YYNGEE. In DNA, the CDR3 is TGTGCCAGCAGCCCAATGGGAGATGGGACCCAGTACTTC. Amino acids: CASSPMGDGTQYF.

In its sample, this clonotype was seen once. The V call is TRBV7-2, the J call TRBJ2-5; weak D call: TRBD2 (6 bases). Per germline, CDR1 SGHTA and CDR2 FQGNSA. CDR3 size: 15 residues. The V and J ends lost 5 bases and 1 base respectively, with 14 bases between them. Written as DNA, the CDR3 is TGTGCCAGCAGCACAAACGGACTACCCCAAGAGACCCAGTACTTC. It codes for CASSTNGLPQETQYF. The variable domain in full, with the rest retrieved from reference TRBV7-2 and TRBJ2-5, is GAGVSQSPSNKVTEKGKDVELRCDPISGHTALYWYRQSLGQGLEFLIYFQGNSAPDKSGLPSDRFSAERTGGSVSTLTIQRTQQEDSAVYLCASSTNGLPQETQYFGPGTRLLVL.

V gene TRBV27 combines with J gene TRBJ2-1, with a possible D match to TRBD2 (6 bases). CDR1 MNHEY and CDR2 SMNVEV come from the germline V gene (reference sequence). Trimming took off 4 bases at V and 7 bases at J, with 26 bases between the two ends. This CDR3 is 18 amino acids long. In DNA, the CDR3 is TGTGCCAGCAGTTCCCTGGGAGGCGGAGGGTATCGGGGGAATGAGCAGTTCTTC. As protein: CASSSLGGGGYRGNEQFF.

This clonotype was counted between two and nine times. The chain carries TRBV20-1 and TRBJ2-5; tentatively, D is TRBD2 (6 bases). The CDR3 runs 13 residues. Trimming shortened V by 5 bases and J by 4 bases, and 14 bases separated the two germline ends. Per the germline V gene, CDR1 is DFQATT and CDR2 is SNEGSKA (reference sequence). The CDR3 is CSAGASVGETQYF. The CDR3 DNA reads TGCAGTGCTGGGGCTAGCGTTGGAGAGACCCAGTACTTC.

This clonotype has just a few counts. V usage is TRBV4-2 and J usage is TRBJ2-5; TRBD2 aligns across 8 bases. V lost 1 base, J lost 5 bases, and 6 bases stayed unmatched. Germline CDR1 reads LGHNA; CDR2 reads YNFKEQ. This CDR3 region has 15 residues. The CDR3 sequence: CASSQASGLGETQYF. For the CDR3, the DNA is TGTGCCAGCAGCCAAGCTTCGGGACTAGGGGAGACCCAGTACTTC.

The chain joins TRBV3-1 to TRBJ2-5; possible D gene TRBD2, 6 bases. V shed 4 bases and J shed 4 bases, with 16 bases lying between them. Germline V gene data show CDR1 as LGHDT and CDR2 as YNNKEL (reference sequence). This CDR3 region has 15 residues. The CDR3 loop reads CASSPFGGSGETQYF. As DNA, the CDR3 is TGTGCCAGCAGCCCCTTTGGGGGGAGCGGAGAGACCCAGTACTTC.

The V gene is TRBV7-9, the J gene TRBJ1-2; D uncertain. This CDR3 has 12 amino acids. CDR1 and CDR2 (germline): SEHNR, FQNEAQ (reference sequence). V gave up 4 bases and J gave up 5 bases, with 8 bases separating them. CDR3 sequence (DNA): TGTGCCAGCAGCTCCCTCCGATATGGCTACACCTTC. It specifies CASSSLRYGYTF.

The sample holds a few counts of this clonotype. CDR3 sequence reads: CASSVGASGRVGEQYF. The CDR3 coding sequence is TGTGCCAGCAGCGTGGGGGCTAGCGGGAGGGTAGGCGAGCAGTACTTC. This chain links TRBV4-2 with TRBJ2-7; 12 bases match TRBD2. The CDR3 is 16 residues long. V was pared by 5 bases and J by 6 bases, with 11 bases of the junction left unmatched. The V gene's germline CDR1 is LGHNA and CDR2 YNFKEQ.

This clonotype was detected a few times. The chain employs TRBV28 and TRBJ2-3; 8 bases are shared with TRBD2. Germline CDR1 is MDHEN and CDR2 is SYDVKM. This CDR3 spans 14 amino acids. V shed 3 bases and J 6 bases; nucleotides not matched to a gene: 5. The CDR3 protein is CASSFAREVDTQYF. CDR3 DNA sequence: TGTGCCAGCAGTTTTGCGCGGGAGGTTGATACGCAGTATTTT.

This clonotype has only a few counts. The chain is built from TRBV20-1 and TRBJ1-4; 8 positions match TRBD1. The CDR3 length is 14 residues. Germline V lookup: CDR1 DFQATT, CDR2 SNEGSKA (reference sequence). Trimming took 5 bases from V and 4 from J; bases not matched to a gene: 6. Written as DNA, the CDR3 is TGCAGTGCTGGAAGACAGGGGTTTAATGAAAAACTGTTTTTT. This codes for CSAGRQGFNEKLFF.

In this sample, this clonotype turned up a few times. The chain has TRBV27 and TRBJ2-1, with a weak D call TRBD2 (5 bases). V lost 5 bases to trimming and J lost 2 bases, with 13 bases between them. CDR3 length: 15 amino acids. Germline loops: CDR1 MNHEY, CDR2 SMNVEV (reference sequence). In DNA form, the CDR3 reads TGTGCCAGCAGTCCCGCTAGCCCCCCCTACAATGAGCAGTTCTTC. Its protein product is CASSPASPPYNEQFF.

The V and J genes are TRBV5-1 and TRBJ2-1, with D perhaps being TRBD1 or TRBD2 (5 bases each). V lost 2 bases and J 4 bases, leaving 19 bases between the germline ends. The CDR3 is 17 amino acids. From germline, CDR1 is SGHRS and CDR2 YFSETQ. The CDR3 loop reads CASSFIYGTPPYNEQFF. In nucleotides, the CDR3 is TGCGCCAGCAGCTTTATCTACGGGACCCCACCGTACAATGAGCAGTTCTTC.

The table lists this clonotype with a count of one. The chain couples TRBV7-2 to TRBJ2-7, with a tentative D call TRBD2 (5 bases). The CDR3 covers 14 residues. V was trimmed by 3 bases and J by 4 bases, leaving 13 bases between them. Per the germline V gene, CDR1 is SGHTA and CDR2 is FQGNSA. CDR3 loop: CASSFGNSVYEQYV. DNA for the CDR3: TGTGCCAGCAGCTTCGGGAACAGTGTTTACGAGCAGTACGTC.

The chain carries TRBV20-1 and TRBJ1-6; 7 nucleotides match TRBD1. This CDR3 contains 13 residues. CDR1 is DFQATT and CDR2 is SNEGSKA in the germline V gene (reference sequence). The V gene end was trimmed by 6 bases and the J gene end by 2 bases; junction bases not matched to a gene: 1. CDR3 protein: CSAGQAYNSPLHF. The CDR3 DNA reads as TGCAGTGCCGGACAGGCCTATAATTCACCCCTCCACTTT.

This clonotype was counted at least ten times. V gene TRBV5-1 combines with J gene TRBJ2-1; possibly TRBD1 for D (6 bases). Germline CDR1 reads SGHRS; CDR2 reads YFSETQ. The CDR3 contains 14 residues. V gave up 6 bases and J gave up 7 bases, with 17 bases separating them. DNA for the CDR3: TGCGCCAGCACCTTCCCAGGGGCGAGGAATGAGCAGTTCTTC. Its translation is CASTFPGARNEQFF. Looking up the rest from reference TRBV5-1 and TRBJ2-1 gives the full variable domain: KAGVTQTPRYLIKTRGQQVTLSCSPISGHRSVSWYQQTPGQGLQFLFEYFSETQRNKGNFPGRFSGRQFSNSRSEMNVSTLELGDSALYLCASTFPGARNEQFFGPGTRLTVL.

This clonotype was recorded a few times. The rearrangement joins TRBV13 to TRBJ2-3; D possibly corresponds to TRBD2 (6 bases). This CDR3 spans 15 amino acids. The germline gives CDR1 PRHDT, CDR2 FYEKMQ (reference sequence). V lost 4 bases to trimming and J lost 4 bases, with 15 bases between them. DNA of the CDR3: TGTGCCAGCAGCTCGGGACTGCGGTGGGCAGATACGCAGTATTTT. It encodes CASSSGLRWADTQYF.

Points on this clonotype: The junction does not match germline at one end; this may be a read error. The chain employs TRBV6-5 and TRBJ2-3; 7 bases are a match to TRBD2. CDR3 length: 16 residues. From germline, CDR1 is MNHEY and CDR2 SVGAGI. CDR3 loop: CASSHSGGLSTDTQYF. DNA for the CDR3: TGTGCCAGCAGTCACTCGGGGGGACTCAGCACAGATACGCAGTATTTT.

This clonotype has ten or more counts. The chain uses TRBV18 and TRBJ1-4; a possible D gene is TRBD1 (5 bases). This CDR3 region has 14 residues. Germline V gives CDR1 KGHSH, CDR2 LQKENI. Trimming took 0 bases from V and 8 from J, leaving 10 bases between them. The CDR3 spells CASSPPGRAEKLFF. The DNA of the CDR3 is TGTGCCAGCTCACCACCGGGACGGGCAGAAAAACTGTTTTTT.

The chain links TRBV7-2 to TRBJ2-3, with TRBD2 matching 10 bases. The V gene end was trimmed by 0 bases and the J gene end by 9 bases; junction bases not matched to a gene: 12. The CDR3 has 17 residues. CDR1 is SGHTA, CDR2 FQGNSA, per germline. In DNA form, the CDR3 reads TGTGCCAGCAGCTTAGCAGCCTCTAGCGGGAGAAGTCGGACGCAGTATTTT. It specifies CASSLAASSGRSRTQYF.

V and J are TRBV6-1 and TRBJ1-4; D gene ambiguous. This CDR3 is built from 17 residues. V shed 5 bases and J shed 8 bases, with 24 bases lying between them. Germline lookup yields CDR1 MNHNS and CDR2 SASEGT. CDR3 DNA: TGTGCCAGCAGTCAAGTTACCGGGCTACCCCTAGAGGAAAAACTGTTTTTT. Translated: CASSQVTGLPLEEKLFF.

The table lists this clonotype with a few counts. V is TRBV20-1 and J is TRBJ2-7, with D perhaps matching TRBD2 (6 bases). CDR3 size: 12 residues. V dropped 3 bases and J dropped 5 bases, with 11 bases sitting between them. Germline assignment: CDR1 DFQATT and CDR2 SNEGSKA (reference sequence). CDR3 in DNA: TGCAGTGCTAGTGGGAGGCTCCACGAGCAGTACTTC. Translation gives CSASGRLHEQYF.

The genes are TRBV25-1 and TRBJ2-5; a possible D gene is TRBD1 (6 bases). V was trimmed by 2 bases and J by 1 base, leaving 8 bases between them. This CDR3 is 14 amino acids long. Germline CDR1 is MGHDK and CDR2 is SYGVNS. The CDR3 DNA follows: TGTGCCAGCAGTGAAGGACAGCCCCAAGAGACCCAGTACTTC. It is translated as CASSEGQPQETQYF.

This clonotype was found a few times. The chain is built from TRBV7-2 and TRBJ2-4; TRBD1 agrees at 8 bases. The CDR3 consists of 17 residues. V dropped 5 bases and J dropped 6; count of bases not matched to a gene: 15. Germline V gene data show CDR1 as SGHTA and CDR2 as FQGNSA. Written as DNA, the CDR3 is TGTGCCAGCAGCGCGGCCGCAGGGGGCAAATTTTTAAACATTCAGTACTTC. Amino acid sequence: CASSAAAGGKFLNIQYF.

This clonotype was seen only a few times. This sequence joins TRBV29-1 and TRBJ2-1, with 8 nucleotides matching TRBD2. This CDR3 has 14 residues. V dropped 8 bases and J dropped 1; count of bases not matched to a gene: 7. The germline gives CDR1 SQVTM, CDR2 ANQGSEA. The CDR3, as DNA: TGCAGCACCTCCGGGGGGGCATCCTACAATGAGCAGTTCTTC. Its translation: CSTSGGASYNEQFF.

This clonotype was counted a few times. The chain carries TRBV29-1 and TRBJ2-7; possibly TRBD1 or TRBD2 for D (5 bases each). Germline V gene lookup returns CDR1 SQVTM and CDR2 ANQGSEA. Deletions cut 6 bases from V and 0 bases from J, with 12 bases between. The CDR3 extends over 13 amino acids. CDR3 nucleotides: TGCAGCGTACGGGGCCCTAGCTCCTACGAGCAGTACTTC. As protein: CSVRGPSSYEQYF.